This passage covers 9 T cell receptor beta chains from one sample sequenced in a study of blood T cells in healthy people across ages. Next came a second PCR, run for about 7 to 12 cycles, which used a sample-barcoded 5' primer along with a J-beta primer mix. Using its own MiXCR run on the 5' RACE reads, TCRdb lists one record per CDR3 protein. The sample carries about 1.7 million distinct CDR3 sequences, 28% recorded once. The source material was blood. These receptors were obtained from a woman aged 25 to 39 in good health.

The rearrangement uses TRBV29-1 and TRBJ2-5, with 10 bases matching TRBD2. Germline V lookup: CDR1 SQVTM, CDR2 ANQGSEA. V gave up 6 bases and J gave up 1 base; unmatched junction bases: 5. The CDR3 is 14 amino acids. CDR3 DNA sequence: TGCAGCGTGATGGGACTAGCGAGCCAAGAGACCCAGTACTTC. Encoded protein: CSVMGLASQETQYF.

This clonotype showed up many times. V gene TRBV29-1 combines with J gene TRBJ2-7, with a weak D call TRBD2 (5 bases). V lost 4 bases to trimming and J lost 0 bases, with 13 bases between them. Germline V lookup: CDR1 SQVTM, CDR2 ANQGSEA. The CDR3 totals 14 residues. The CDR3 bases are TGCAGCGTTGGGATTAGCGTAGGCTCCTACGAGCAGTACTTC. It specifies CSVGISVGSYEQYF.

The V call is TRBV4-1, the J call TRBJ2-3; 9 bases line up with TRBD2. Germline-derived CDR1 and CDR2 are MGHRA and YSYEKL. The CDR3 has 16 amino acids. With 0 bases clipped from V and 5 bases from J, the junction kept 6 bases outside the gene matches. CDR3 loop: CASSQDPAGGQDTQYF. The DNA for the CDR3 is TGCGCCAGCAGCCAAGATCCCGCGGGGGGGCAAGATACGCAGTATTTT.

This clonotype was detected ten times or more. The chain recombines TRBV5-1 with TRBJ2-7, with D possibly TRBD2 on 5 matching bases. The V end was cut by 7 bases, the J end by 2 bases, with 10 bases between. The CDR3 has 12 residues. Germline V gives CDR1 SGHRS, CDR2 YFSETQ. The CDR3 DNA sequence: TGCGCCAGCCGGGATCCTGCCTACGAGCAGTACTTC. It is translated as CASRDPAYEQYF.

This clonotype was seen only a few times. This sequence joins TRBV2 and TRBJ2-1; 7 positions agree with TRBD1. The CDR3 loop spans 15 amino acids. In germline, CDR1 is SNHLY, CDR2 FYNNEI. With 0 bases clipped from V and 8 bases from J, the junction kept 7 bases outside the gene matches. CDR3 DNA sequence: TGTGCCAGCAGTGAAGCCCCTCGACAGGGCGATGAGCAGTTCTTC. This codes for CASSEAPRQGDEQFF. Full variable domain (missing parts from reference TRBV2 and TRBJ2-1): EPEVTQTPSHQVTQMGQEVILRCVPISNHLYFYWYRQILGQKVEFLVSFYNNEISEKSEIFDDQFSVERPDGSNFTLKIRSTKLEDSAMYFCASSEAPRQGDEQFFGPGTRLTVL.

The table lists this clonotype with a few counts. DNA for the CDR3: TGTGCCAGCAGTTTTTCTGGACAGGGATTCTCTGGGGCCAACGTCCTGACTTTC. Its translation: CASSFSGQGFSGANVLTF. The rearrangement uses TRBV28 and TRBJ2-6, with 8 bases lining up with TRBD1. Germline V CDR1 and CDR2: MDHEN, SYDVKM. The CDR3 loop spans 18 amino acids. V shed 3 bases and J 0 bases; nucleotides not matched to a gene: 7.

This clonotype was observed a handful of times. The V gene is TRBV7-2, the J gene TRBJ1-5; tentative D call: TRBD1 (6 bases). The germline V and J ends were trimmed by 4 bases and 2 bases, with 12 bases remaining between them. The CDR3 length is 15 residues. The germline gives CDR1 SGHTA, CDR2 FQGNSA. CDR3 nucleotides: TGTGCCAGCAGCTCTCAGGGGAGTGGCAATCAGCCCCAGCATTTT. It yields the protein CASSSQGSGNQPQHF.

The chain couples TRBV6-5 to TRBJ2-2, with D maybe TRBD1 (6 bases). V lost 0 bases, J lost 6 bases, and 8 bases lay in between. In germline, CDR1 is MNHEY, CDR2 SVGAGI. The CDR3 length is 14 residues. The CDR3 sequence is CASSYSQGSGELFF. CDR3 bases: TGTGCCAGCAGTTACTCACAGGGTTCCGGGGAGCTGTTTTTT.

This clonotype appeared a few times. The rearrangement uses TRBV7-9 and TRBJ1-2; TRBD1 agrees at 8 bases. With 5 bases clipped from V and 6 bases from J, the junction kept 5 bases outside the gene matches. The CDR3 is made up of 13 amino acids. Per the germline V gene, CDR1 is SEHNR and CDR2 is FQNEAQ (reference sequence). The CDR3 loop is CASSGAGGDGYTF. DNA of the CDR3: TGTGCCAGCAGCGGTGCAGGGGGCGATGGCTACACCTTC.